A single sample gave rise to the 11 T cell receptor beta chains below, sequenced in a study of T cells in Graves' hyperthyroidism and ophthalmopathy (dated by TCRdb to about 2019). Libraries were made using multiplex PCR. Sequenced on an Illumina HiSeq 2000. The TCR beta CDR3 regions were amplified from RNA transcripts. For the first round of RT-PCR on the TCR CDR3, the HTBI primer set was used together with the Qiagen OneStep RT-PCR kit. TCRdb reprocessing: public reads trimmed at Q25 with fastp, clones called with MiXCR, in-frame beta chains kept. Identical CDR3 protein sequences are pooled into one entry, listed with their most common genes and DNA. The sample profile shows roughly 700,000 distinct CDR3 sequences; 15% to 20% of them were found once. Around 16% of the sample rests with the top ten. The specimen was blood. These receptors were collected from a man aged 45-65 years with Graves' hyperthyroidism.

This clonotype occurred a few times. The chain is built from TRBV10-3 and TRBJ2-3, with TRBD2 as a possible D gene (6 bases). Trimming cost V 11 bases and J 3 bases, with 15 bases left between them. The CDR3 extends over 13 amino acids. Germline V gives CDR1 ENHRY, CDR2 SYGVKD. CDR3 in amino acids: CALGEDRTDTQYF. The CDR3 bases are TGTGCCCTCGGGGAGGATAGGACAGATACGCAGTATTTT.

There are many counts of this clonotype. The chain joins TRBV5-1 to TRBJ2-3; D could derive from TRBD1 or TRBD2 (5 bases each). Trimming shortened V by 4 bases and J by 2 bases, and 8 bases separated the two germline ends. This CDR3 is 13 amino acids long. Germline CDR1 SGHRS, CDR2 YFSETQ. CDR3 DNA: TGCGCCAGCAGCACCGGGACCACAGATACGCAGTATTTT. It specifies CASSTGTTDTQYF.

CDR3 residues: CASRSPGGRNIQYF. The CDR3 DNA follows: TGTGCCAGTAGGTCCCCAGGGGGTAGAAACATTCAGTACTTC. V usage is TRBV19 and J usage is TRBJ2-4; 7 bases map to TRBD1. This CDR3 is built from 14 residues. Germline V gene sequence: CDR1 LNHDA, CDR2 SQIVND (reference sequence). V shed 6 bases, J shed 6 bases, and the junction held 8 bases outside the gene matches.

This clonotype was seen only a few times. The J gene is TRBJ2-1, the V gene TRBV6-2 or TRBV6-3, with 14 nucleotides matching TRBD2. After removal of 7 bases from V and 6 bases from J, the junction contained 5 bases not matched to a gene. The CDR3 runs 15 residues. The V gene's germline CDR1 is MNHEY and CDR2 SVGEGT. The CDR3 reads CASTGLAGGRNEQFF. Here the CDR3 DNA reads TGTGCCAGCACTGGACTAGCGGGAGGTCGCAATGAGCAGTTCTTC.

This clonotype was seen many times. This chain connects TRBV28 to TRBJ1-1, with D possibly being TRBD1 (5 bases). From germline, CDR1 is MDHEN and CDR2 SYDVKM. The V gene lost 4 bases and the J gene lost 10 bases, with 16 bases spanning the gap. This CDR3 region has 13 residues. The DNA for the CDR3 is TGTGCCAGCAGTTCAACCAGACAGATCCGAGCTTTCTTT. Translating gives CASSSTRQIRAFF.

The chain employs TRBV12-3 or TRBV12-4 and TRBJ2-1, with 8 bases that match TRBD1. The CDR3 has 14 amino acids. V shed 5 bases, J shed 9 bases, and the junction held 9 bases outside the gene matches. The CDR3 sequence: CASSPGTGRVEQFF. The CDR3, as DNA: TGTGCCAGCAGTCCCGGGACAGGTCGGGTTGAGCAGTTCTTC.

J is TRBJ1-1 and V is TRBV19; D might be TRBD1 (5 bases). V was trimmed by 7 bases and J by 11 bases, leaving 23 bases between them. The CDR3 extends over 14 amino acids. The germline V gene encodes CDR1 LNHDA and CDR2 SQIVND (reference sequence). The CDR3 nucleotides read TGTGCCAGTACTTTTTCTAGGGACCCCGGACACGCTTTCTTT. Translating gives CASTFSRDPGHAFF.

This clonotype was detected many times. This chain connects TRBV7-9 to TRBJ2-7, with TRBD1 identical over 7 bases. CDR1 and CDR2 (germline): SEHNR, FQNEAQ (reference sequence). The CDR3 consists of 16 residues. Trimming at V came to 1 base and at J to 2 bases, leaving 8 bases not matched to a gene. CDR3 in amino acids: CASSLETGIRTYEQYF. For the CDR3, the DNA is TGTGCCAGCAGCTTAGAGACAGGGATCAGAACCTACGAGCAGTACTTC.

This clonotype was recorded a few times. The V and J genes are TRBV30 and TRBJ1-3; no reliable D call. The V gene lost 3 bases and the J gene lost 4 bases, with 7 bases spanning the gap. The CDR3 extends over 12 amino acids. Germline V gene sequence: CDR1 GTSNPN, CDR2 SVGIG (reference sequence). In DNA form, the CDR3 reads TGTGCCTGGAGCGACCAGGGAAACACCATATATTTT. Translated: CAWSDQGNTIYF.

This clonotype occurred many times. The V call is TRBV18, the J call TRBJ2-1; TRBD2 matches 10 bases. J gave up 10 bases and V 3 bases, and 9 bases lay outside the gene matches. The germline V gene has CDR1 KGHSH and CDR2 LQKENI. This CDR3 is 15 amino acids long. The CDR3 sequence: CASSPTSGPLLEQFF. In DNA, the CDR3 is TGTGCCAGCTCACCGACTAGCGGGCCCCTTTTGGAGCAGTTCTTC.

The V gene is TRBV5-1, the J gene TRBJ2-5, with TRBD2 matching over 10 bases. Germline V gives CDR1 SGHRS, CDR2 YFSETQ. Trimming at V came to 4 bases and at J to 5 bases, leaving 11 bases not matched to a gene. The CDR3 is 16 residues long. This CDR3 is CASSAYSSGSRETQYF. As DNA, the CDR3 is TGCGCCAGCAGCGCGTACTCTAGCGGGAGTCGGGAGACCCAGTACTTC.